Following are 25 T cell receptor beta chains from one sample sequenced in a study of blood T cell repertoires in COVID-19. Assay: immunoSEQ multiplex PCR; the TCRdb copy retains only in-frame clones and omits some. The sample has under 300,000 clones; nearly 90% are singletons. Material: peripheral blood. The receptor set was obtained from a woman in her thirties or forties who had recovered from COVID-19.

This chain links TRBV27 with TRBJ1-2; D is uncertain. This CDR3 spans 11 amino acids. Looked up from germline, CDR1 is MNHEY and CDR2 is SMNVEV (reference sequence). V was shortened by 8 bases and J by 5 bases, with 9 bases between the two germline ends. The CDR3 DNA is TGTGCCAGCGGTCCCGGGTATGGCTACACCTTC. This translates into CASGPGYGYTF.

This chain uses TRBV9 with TRBJ2-3, with 11 positions matching TRBD2. CDR1 is SGDLS, CDR2 YYNGEE, per germline. The CDR3 is 16 amino acids. J gave up 2 bases and V 3 bases, and 5 bases lay outside the gene matches. In DNA form, the CDR3 reads TGTGCCAGCAGCGACCTAGCGGGGGGACTCACAGATACGCAGTATTTT. Translating gives CASSDLAGGLTDTQYF.

The table lists this clone with a count of one. V and J are TRBV6-5 and TRBJ1-1, with TRBD1 as a possible D gene (5 bases). CDR1 and CDR2 from the germline V gene are MNHEY and SVGAGI. The V end was cut by 2 bases, the J end by 4 bases, with 11 bases between. CDR3 length: 14 amino acids. The CDR3 protein is CASSYPVRGTEAFF. CDR3 in DNA: TGTGCCAGCAGTTACCCCGTAAGGGGCACTGAAGCTTTCTTT.

The chain has TRBV2 and TRBJ2-3; D is possibly TRBD1 (5 bases). The CDR3 is made up of 16 amino acids. The V gene lost 6 bases and the J gene lost 5 bases, with 21 bases spanning the gap. Germline V gene sequence: CDR1 SNHLY, CDR2 FYNNEI. The CDR3 here is CASRTRVELRQDTQYF. The CDR3 DNA sequence: TGTGCCAGCAGGACCAGGGTGGAACTAAGACAAGATACGCAGTATTTT. The whole variable domain, remainder taken from reference TRBV2 and TRBJ2-3, is EPEVTQTPSHQVTQMGQEVILRCVPISNHLYFYWYRQILGQKVEFLVSFYNNEISEKSEIFDDQFSVERPDGSNFTLKIRSTKLEDSAMYFCASRTRVELRQDTQYFGPGTRLTVL.

In this sample, this clone turned up once. The rearrangement links TRBV9 to TRBJ2-1; no definite D call. Trimming left V 2 bases short and J 5 bases short, with 14 bases between. The CDR3 has 15 amino acids. From germline, CDR1 is SGDLS and CDR2 YYNGEE. CDR3 DNA: TGTGCCAGCAGCGTTTTCTCCTCCCTAAACAATGAGCAGTTCTTC. It encodes CASSVFSSLNNEQFF.

The chain has TRBV6-2 or TRBV6-3 and TRBJ2-2, with 10 positions matching TRBD2. V trimming: 2 bases; J trimming: 8 bases; junction bases outside the gene matches: 5. Germline V gene sequence: CDR1 MNHEY, CDR2 SVGEGT. The CDR3 covers 15 residues. The CDR3 DNA sequence: TGTGCCAGCAGTTACGGGACTAGCGTCAGTGGGGAGCTGTTTTTT. This gives the protein CASSYGTSVSGELFF.

The chain is built from TRBV18 and TRBJ1-4; maybe TRBD1 (6 bases). In germline, CDR1 is KGHSH, CDR2 LQKENI. The CDR3 loop spans 15 amino acids. V lost 4 bases and J lost 0, with 9 bases in between. The chain's CDR3 is CASSRGLPTNEKLFF. The CDR3 DNA sequence: TGTGCCAGCTCACGGGGGCTCCCAACTAATGAAAAACTGTTTTTT.

CDR3 DNA sequence: TGCGCCAGCAGCCCCGCCCGGGACAGGGGGGTTGGCTACACCTTC. Translating gives CASSPARDRGVGYTF. The genes are TRBV5-1 and TRBJ1-2, with TRBD1 matching 11 bases. This CDR3 has 15 residues. Germline values: CDR1 SGHRS, CDR2 YFSETQ. V lost 4 bases to trimming and J lost 7 bases; unmatched junction nucleotides: 9.

The chain links TRBV30 to TRBJ1-2, with D unclear. In germline, CDR1 is GTSNPN, CDR2 SVGIG (reference sequence). Trimming took 0 bases from V and 4 from J, leaving 9 bases between them. The CDR3 length is 13 residues. In DNA, the CDR3 is TGTGCCTGGAGTGTACCGGGTGGCTATGGCTACACCTTC. Translating gives CAWSVPGGYGYTF.

The rearrangement uses TRBV24-1 and TRBJ2-5; 7 nucleotides align to TRBD1. Trimming at V came to 3 bases and at J to 5 bases, leaving 5 bases not matched to a gene. The CDR3 has 14 amino acids. The germline gives CDR1 KGHDR, CDR2 SFDVKD. The CDR3 loop reads CATSDPGTVETQYF. CDR3 in DNA: TGTGCCACCAGTGATCCGGGGACAGTTGAGACCCAGTACTTC.

V usage is TRBV4-3 and J usage is TRBJ1-2; weak D call: TRBD1 (5 bases). Germline CDR1 LGHNA, CDR2 YSLEER. CDR3 length: 15 residues. V gave up 1 base and J gave up 4 bases, with 13 bases separating them. CDR3 amino acids: CASSQAWTSGYGYTF. CDR3 DNA sequence: TGCGCCAGCAGCCAAGCCTGGACATCGGGCTATGGCTACACCTTC.

The CDR3: CASSIDKPVGQGGFGTEAFF. The DNA for the CDR3 is TGTGCCAGTAGTATAGACAAACCGGTAGGACAGGGTGGATTTGGGACTGAAGCTTTCTTT. The chain employs TRBV19 and TRBJ1-1; TRBD1 matches 8 bases. The CDR3 loop spans 20 amino acids. Germline lookup yields CDR1 LNHDA and CDR2 SQIVND (reference sequence). The V and J ends lost 0 bases and 5 bases, in that order; junction bases with no gene match: 20. Filled out from reference TRBV19 and TRBJ1-1, the complete variable domain reads DGGITQSPKYLFRKEGQNVTLSCEQNLNHDAMYWYRQDPGQGLRLIYYSQIVNDFQKGDIAEGYSVSREKKESFPLTVTSAQKNPTAFYLCASSIDKPVGQGGFGTEAFFGQGTRLTVV.

By sample share, this clone is large. The chain joins TRBV9 to TRBJ1-2; a possible D gene is TRBD1 (6 bases). The CDR3 length is 16 residues. Germline CDR1 and CDR2: SGDLS and YYNGEE. Deletions cut 2 bases from V and 0 bases from J, with 14 bases between. The chain's CDR3 is CASSVRKDSSNYGYTF. The CDR3 DNA follows: TGTGCCAGCAGCGTGCGAAAGGACAGCTCTAACTATGGCTACACCTTC.

V is TRBV7-8 and J is TRBJ1-5; D possibly corresponds to TRBD1 (6 bases). The CDR3 loop spans 14 amino acids. Germline V gene lookup returns CDR1 SGHVS and CDR2 FQNEAQ. V lost 3 bases and J 7 bases, leaving 13 bases between the germline ends. The CDR3 region is CASSLAMDRQPQHF. CDR3 nucleotides: TGTGCCAGCAGCTTGGCGATGGACAGACAGCCCCAGCATTTT.

The CDR3 DNA sequence: TGCAGCGTTGTTTTGACAGCCCAATATGGCTACACCTTC. Translated: CSVVLTAQYGYTF. The rearrangement uses TRBV29-1 and TRBJ1-2, with D perhaps matching TRBD1 (5 bases). The germline CDR1 and CDR2 sequences are SQVTM and ANQGSEA. The CDR3 sequence is 13 residues long. V lost 4 bases and J lost 5, with 14 bases in between.

V gene TRBV19 combines with J gene TRBJ2-3, with D possibly matching TRBD1 (6 bases). Germline V CDR1 and CDR2: LNHDA, SQIVND (reference sequence). Trimming pared 1 base from V and 6 bases from J, leaving 8 bases between. CDR3 length equals 13 residues. The CDR3 DNA reads TGTGCCAGTAGTATAGGGGACACGGATACGCAGTATTTT. It is translated as CASSIGDTDTQYF.

The chain has TRBV25-1 and TRBJ2-1, with D possibly TRBD1 on 6 matching bases. The CDR3 sequence is 12 residues long. Germline CDR1 and CDR2: MGHDK and SYGVNS. V lost 6 bases, J lost 10 bases, and 13 bases lay in between. CDR3 sequence reads: CASRKGGAEQFF. The CDR3 DNA is TGTGCCAGCAGAAAAGGGGGAGCAGAGCAGTTCTTC.

This sequence joins TRBV30 and TRBJ1-2; no reliable D call. The germline CDR1 and CDR2 sequences are GTSNPN and SVGIG (reference sequence). Between the trimmed V and J ends, which lost 3 bases and 7 bases, there was a span of 15 bases. There are 13 residues in the CDR3. DNA for the CDR3: TGTGCCTGGAGCGATCAGGAATGGGTTGGCTACACCTTC. Translated: CAWSDQEWVGYTF.

This chain connects TRBV5-1 to TRBJ2-1; 8 bases match TRBD1. Germline values: CDR1 SGHRS, CDR2 YFSETQ. V lost 0 bases and J lost 12; bases outside the gene matches: 8. This CDR3 is built from 14 residues. Here the CDR3 reads CASSLGTGIDGQFF. For the CDR3, the DNA is TGCGCCAGCAGCTTGGGGACAGGGATTGATGGGCAGTTCTTC.

This chain uses TRBV12-5 with TRBJ2-7, with TRBD1 matching over 9 bases. Germline CDR1 is LGHNT and CDR2 is FRNRAP. V was pared by 0 bases and J by 4 bases, with 4 bases of the junction left unmatched. The CDR3 consists of 15 residues. The CDR3 here is CASGLVMTGGYEQYV. CDR3 nucleotide sequence: TGTGCTAGTGGTTTGGTAATGACAGGGGGATACGAGCAGTACGTC.

This clone was observed a single time. The chain combines TRBV29-1 with TRBJ1-5, with 12 bases matching TRBD1. Germline CDR1 and CDR2: SQVTM and ANQGSEA. This CDR3 comprises 13 residues. With V trimmed by 6 bases and J by 6 bases, 3 bases remained unmatched. CDR3 nucleotides: TGCAGCGTGGGACAGGGGGCGGGTCAGCCCCAGCATTTT. Residues: CSVGQGAGQPQHF.

The chain couples TRBV12-2 to TRBJ2-3; the listed D gene, TRBD2, was not tested against the DNA. TRBV12-2 is flagged as a pseudogene. This CDR3 has 17 residues. CDR3 DNA sequence: TGTGCAAGTCGCCCCGGGACTAGCGGGAGGTCGGCAGATACGCAGTATTTT. Its translation: CASRPGTSGRSADTQYF.

This chain joins TRBV3-1 (or the pseudogene TRBV3-2) and TRBJ2-1; tentative D call: TRBD2 (6 bases). Germline assignment: CDR1 LGHDT and CDR2 YNNKEL (reference sequence). Trimming removed 1 base at V and 12 bases at J, with 28 bases between. This CDR3 has 18 residues. The CDR3 region has the DNA TGTGCCAGCAGCCAAGGTGGAGGCGTCCCCCGAACCGCCGGGGGGCAGTTCTTC. Residues: CASSQGGGVPRTAGGQFF.

The V call is TRBV9, the J call TRBJ2-1; 8 positions match TRBD2. The CDR3 extends over 15 amino acids. Per germline, CDR1 SGDLS and CDR2 YYNGEE. V dropped 0 bases and J dropped 4; count of bases not matched to a gene: 3. CDR3 sequence (DNA): TGTGCCAGCAGCGTAGAACTAGCGGAATACAATGAGCAGTTCTTC. It translates to CASSVELAEYNEQFF. The full variable domain, completed using reference TRBV9 and TRBJ2-1, is DSGVTQTPKHLITATGQRVTLRCSPRSGDLSVYWYQQSLDQGLQFLIQYYNGEERAKGNILERFSAQQFPDLHSELNLSSLELGDSALYFCASSVELAEYNEQFFGPGTRLTVL.

The sample holds many counts of this clone. V is TRBV5-4 and J is TRBJ1-6; D may be TRBD1 (5 bases). Looked up from germline, CDR1 is SGHNT and CDR2 is YYREEE (reference sequence). The CDR3 is made up of 15 amino acids. V was clipped by 4 bases and J by 6 bases, with 14 bases between them. CDR3 in amino acids: CASSVYMGPNSPLHF. CDR3 bases: TGTGCCAGCAGCGTGTACATGGGGCCTAATTCACCCCTCCACTTT.